The 21 T cell receptor beta chains given below trace back to one sample, sequenced in a study of blood T cell repertoires in COVID-19. The repertoire was sequenced with immunoSEQ multiplex PCR; TCRdb's copy has only in-frame clones and lacks some. Among about 200,000 clones listed, 75% to 90% were seen once. Sequences were obtained from PBMCs or T cells enriched from blood (not recorded which). The receptors derive from a man aged 25 to 40 who had recovered from COVID-19.

This clone has a handful of counts. This rearrangement joins TRBV14 to TRBJ2-2; possibly TRBD1 for D (6 bases). Trimming removed 6 bases at V and 4 bases at J, with 15 bases between. Germline values: CDR1 SGHDN, CDR2 FVKESK. The CDR3 consists of 15 residues. CDR3 nucleotide sequence: TGTGCCAGCAGTTTCGGACAGCTAGCCACCGGGGAGCTGTTTTTT. Amino acid sequence: CASSFGQLATGELFF.

This sequence joins TRBV29-1 and TRBJ2-1; no firm D call. CDR3 length equals 10 residues. Germline V gene sequence: CDR1 SQVTM, CDR2 ANQGSEA. The V gene lost 7 bases and the J gene lost 5 bases, with 6 bases spanning the gap. CDR3 bases: TGCAGCGCACAAAACAATGAGCAGTTCTTC. Amino acids: CSAQNNEQFF.

The chain is built from TRBV9 and TRBJ2-2; 7 bases agree with TRBD2. The junction had 9 bases not matched to a gene; V was cut back by 4 bases and J by 6 bases. This CDR3 contains 15 residues. Germline lookup yields CDR1 SGDLS and CDR2 YYNGEE. The CDR3 sequence: CASSRGVVVSGELFF. The CDR3 DNA follows: TGTGCCAGCAGCCGGGGGGTAGTAGTGTCCGGGGAGCTGTTTTTT.

The chain couples TRBV6-6 to TRBJ2-5; no firm D call. This CDR3 is built from 13 residues. V was clipped by 2 bases and J by 5 bases, with 9 bases between them. Germline V gene lookup returns CDR1 MNHNY and CDR2 SVGAGI (reference sequence). In DNA, the CDR3 is TGTGCCAGCAGTTACGGCAGTTACGAGACCCAGTACTTC. Residues: CASSYGSYETQYF.

V and J are TRBV5-1 and TRBJ2-1; 8 bases align to TRBD2. The junction had 13 bases not matched to a gene; V was cut back by 1 base and J by 1 base. There are 19 residues in the CDR3. Per the germline V gene, CDR1 is SGHRS and CDR2 is YFSETQ. The CDR3 loop is CASSLPRGGTIESYNEQFF. The DNA for the CDR3 is TGCGCCAGCAGCTTGCCACGCGGGGGGACTATCGAGTCCTACAATGAGCAGTTCTTC.

The V gene is TRBV27, the J gene TRBJ1-1; TRBD1 matches 10 bases. This CDR3 spans 13 amino acids. Per germline, CDR1 MNHEY and CDR2 SMNVEV (reference sequence). The junction had 3 bases not matched to a gene; V was cut back by 7 bases and J by 4 bases. The CDR3: CASKTGGITEAFF. The CDR3 coding sequence is TGTGCCAGCAAGACAGGGGGCATCACTGAAGCTTTCTTT.

This clone was counted once. This sequence joins TRBV4-3 and TRBJ1-6, with 8 bases that match TRBD1. Germline V lookup: CDR1 LGHNA, CDR2 YSLEER. Losses at the gene ends were 3 bases for V and 9 bases for J; bases not matched to a gene: 7. The CDR3 loop spans 15 amino acids. The CDR3 nucleotides read TGCGCCAGCAGCCAGGACGACAGGGGTTCTTCACCCCTCCACTTT. The encoded protein is CASSQDDRGSSPLHF.

The chain uses TRBV25-1 and TRBJ2-3; 7 bases are shared with TRBD2. The CDR3 sequence is 17 residues long. Germline V lookup: CDR1 MGHDK, CDR2 SYGVNS. Germline trimming cut 5 bases from V and 2 bases from J; bases unmatched to any gene: 13. This CDR3 reads CASSPGDLAGVTDTQYF. For the CDR3, the DNA is TGTGCCAGCAGTCCCGGGGATCTCGCGGGAGTCACAGATACGCAGTATTTT. The full variable domain, rest sourced from reference TRBV25-1 and TRBJ2-3, is EADIYQTPRYLVIGTGKKITLECSQTMGHDKMYWYQQDPGMELHLIHYSYGVNSTEKGDLSSESTVSRIRTEHFPLTLESARPSHTSQYLCASSPGDLAGVTDTQYFGPGTRLTVL.

The table lists this clone with a count of one. The gene calls are TRBV6-2 or TRBV6-3 and TRBJ2-3; a possible D gene is TRBD2 (5 bases). The germline CDR1 and CDR2 sequences are MNHEY and SVGEGT. This CDR3 contains 15 residues. The V and J ends lost 5 bases and 2 bases respectively, with 14 bases between them. The CDR3 sequence is CASSDGGLLTDTQYF. The CDR3 nucleotides read TGTGCCAGCAGTGACGGAGGACTCCTCACAGATACGCAGTATTTT.

The CDR3 protein is CAWSRTGGTDGYTF. The CDR3 DNA reads as TGTGCCTGGAGTCGAACAGGGGGGACTGATGGCTACACCTTC. The chain couples TRBV30 to TRBJ1-2; 8 bases line up with TRBD1. Germline V CDR1 and CDR2: GTSNPN, SVGIG (reference sequence). Germline trimming cut 2 bases from V and 6 bases from J; bases unmatched to any gene: 8. The CDR3 is 14 amino acids.

V gene TRBV6-2 or TRBV6-3 combines with J gene TRBJ2-7; a weak D match, TRBD2 (6 bases). The CDR3 length is 15 residues. Trimming left V 3 bases short and J 2 bases short, with 14 bases between. CDR1 MNHEY and CDR2 SVGEGT come from the germline V gene. The CDR3 coding sequence is TGTGCCAGCAGTTATATTCCGGGAGAGCCCTACGAGCAGTACTTC. It yields the protein CASSYIPGEPYEQYF.

This rearrangement joins TRBV6-5 to TRBJ1-2; no firm D call. Germline V gives CDR1 MNHEY, CDR2 SVGAGI. The CDR3 is 13 amino acids. V lost 6 bases to trimming and J lost 4 bases, with 12 bases between them. The CDR3 loop is CASSRDTPYGYTF. The CDR3, as DNA: TGTGCCAGCAGCCGCGACACCCCCTATGGCTACACCTTC.

The genes are TRBV28 and TRBJ2-3; 11 nucleotides match TRBD2. After removal of 6 bases from V and 2 bases from J, the junction contained 7 bases not matched to a gene. Germline-derived CDR1 and CDR2 are MDHEN and SYDVKM. The length of the CDR3 is 16 residues. The CDR3 DNA reads as TGTGCCAGCAGCCCCCGACTAGCGGGAAACACAGATACGCAGTATTTT. Amino acid sequence: CASSPRLAGNTDTQYF. Full variable domain (missing parts from reference TRBV28 and TRBJ2-3): DVKVTQSSRYLVKRTGEKVFLECVQDMDHENMFWYRQDPGLGLRLIYFSYDVKMKEKGDIPEGYSVSREKKERFSLILESASTNQTSMYLCASSPRLAGNTDTQYFGPGTRLTVL.

J is TRBJ2-2 and V is TRBV13, with 13 bases aligning to TRBD2. Germline V gene data show CDR1 as PRHDT and CDR2 as FYEKMQ (reference sequence). The CDR3 spans 17 residues. J was trimmed by 8 bases and V by 5 bases; bases with no gene match: 11. The CDR3 DNA follows: TGTGCCAGCAGCCCTACTAGCGGGAGGGCCCTTCGTGGGGAGCTGTTTTTT. It yields the protein CASSPTSGRALRGELFF. The entire variable domain, with the rest obtained from reference TRBV13 and TRBJ2-2, is as follows: AAGVIQSPRHLIKEKRETATLKCYPIPRHDTVYWYQQGPGQDPQFLISFYEKMQSDKGSIPDRFSAQQFSDYHSELNMSSLELGDSALYFCASSPTSGRALRGELFFGEGSRLTVL.

The V gene is TRBV15, the J gene TRBJ2-3, with 7 nucleotides matching TRBD2. The germline gives CDR1 LNHNV, CDR2 YYDKDF (reference sequence). The CDR3 totals 18 residues. V lost 0 bases to trimming and J lost 2 bases; unmatched junction nucleotides: 11. The chain's CDR3 is CATSRDPGSSGNTDTQYF. The CDR3 DNA sequence: TGTGCCACCAGCAGAGATCCTGGTTCTAGCGGAAACACAGATACGCAGTATTTT.

The gene calls are TRBV29-1 and TRBJ2-1; 7 bases line up with TRBD2. With V trimmed by 2 bases and J by 6 bases, 4 bases remained unmatched. The CDR3 spans 13 residues. Per germline, CDR1 SQVTM and CDR2 ANQGSEA. CDR3 coding DNA: TGCAGCGTTGAACGGGGGGTAGGCAATGAGCAGTTCTTC. It translates to CSVERGVGNEQFF.

V gene TRBV9 combines with J gene TRBJ2-5; the match to TRBD2 covers 14 bases. CDR1 and CDR2 from the germline V gene are SGDLS and YYNGEE. The CDR3 has 16 residues. V trimming: 3 bases; J trimming: 5 bases; junction bases outside the gene matches: 6. The CDR3 nucleotides read TGTGCCAGCAGCGCTGGGACTAGCGGGGGCCGGGAGACCCAGTACTTC. This codes for CASSAGTSGGRETQYF. Drawing the rest from reference TRBV9 and TRBJ2-5, the complete variable domain is DSGVTQTPKHLITATGQRVTLRCSPRSGDLSVYWYQQSLDQGLQFLIQYYNGEERAKGNILERFSAQQFPDLHSELNLSSLELGDSALYFCASSAGTSGGRETQYFGPGTRLLVL.

The chain recombines TRBV11-2 with TRBJ1-1, with 8 bases that match TRBD1. Trimming took 0 bases from V and 0 from J; bases not matched to a gene: 3. Germline CDR1 reads SGHAT; CDR2 reads FQNNGV. CDR3 size: 16 residues. CDR3: CASSLEQGGMNTEAFF. DNA for the CDR3: TGTGCCAGCAGCTTAGAACAGGGGGGAATGAACACTGAAGCTTTCTTT.

V is TRBV2 and J is TRBJ2-7, with 7 bases matching TRBD1. Germline CDR1 and CDR2: SNHLY and FYNNEI. Germline trimming cut 11 bases from V and 5 bases from J; bases unmatched to any gene: 12. The CDR3 extends over 13 amino acids. The CDR3 loop is CADRREQGDEQYF. CDR3 DNA: TGTGCCGACAGGCGCGAGCAGGGGGACGAGCAGTACTTC.

This clone is a singleton in its sample. The chain combines TRBV13 with TRBJ2-2; TRBD1 is a possible D gene (7 bases). V was shortened by 3 bases and J by 3 bases, with 17 bases between the two germline ends. The germline CDR1 and CDR2 sequences are PRHDT and FYEKMQ (reference sequence). There are 17 residues in the CDR3. CDR3 nucleotides: TGTGCCAGCAGCTTTACAACAGGGGAGGCCTACACCGGGGAGCTGTTTTTT. It is translated as CASSFTTGEAYTGELFF.

The V gene is TRBV4-2, the J gene TRBJ1-5; TRBD1 agrees at 10 bases. With 1 base clipped from V and 7 bases from J, the junction kept 7 bases outside the gene matches. Per the germline V gene, CDR1 is LGHNA and CDR2 is YNFKEQ. The CDR3 has 16 amino acids. CDR3 loop: CASSQVTTGGRQPQHF. The CDR3 coding sequence is TGTGCCAGCAGCCAAGTTACGACAGGGGGCAGGCAGCCCCAGCATTTT.